One sample yielded the 4 T cell receptor beta chains listed below, sequenced in a study of radiotherapy plus CTLA-4 blockade in lung cancer. Method: immunoSEQ multiplex PCR; TCRdb's copy keeps in-frame clones and lacks some. Seen here are tens of thousands of clones, roughly 65% observed once, and the top ten hold around a sixth. The sample here was peripheral blood, taken from a patient treated with radiotherapy plus ipilimumab. Receptors originate from a human donor with non-small cell lung cancer who had a partial response to radiotherapy plus ipilimumab.

The rearrangement uses TRBV21-1 and TRBJ1-5; the table's D gene call, TRBD1, was not cross checked with the DNA. TRBV21-1 is a documented pseudogene. The CDR3 has 15 amino acids. The CDR3 region has the DNA TGTGCCAGCAGCATCCCACAGGGAACTAATCAGCCCCAGCATTTT. Protein: CASSIPQGTNQPQHF.

The rearrangement links TRBV7-2 to TRBJ1-5; D is unclear. The V gene's germline CDR1 is SGHTA and CDR2 FQGNSA. There are 13 residues in the CDR3. Between the trimmed V and J ends, which lost 2 bases and 4 bases, there was a span of 6 bases. The CDR3 DNA sequence: TGTGCCAGCAGCTTATACGGGAATCAGCCCCAGCATTTT. Residues: CASSLYGNQPQHF.

The chain combines TRBV13 with TRBJ2-3; 10 bases map to TRBD2. Germline V gene sequence: CDR1 PRHDT, CDR2 FYEKMQ (reference sequence). The junction had 0 bases not matched to a gene; V was cut back by 6 bases and J by 6 bases. This CDR3 spans 12 amino acids. The CDR3 sequence is CASSSGGDTQYF. The CDR3 DNA sequence: TGTGCCAGCAGTAGCGGGGGGGATACGCAGTATTTT.

The chain links TRBV29-1 to TRBJ1-3, with D maybe TRBD1 (5 bases). Germline values: CDR1 SQVTM, CDR2 ANQGSEA. The V and J ends lost 6 bases and 0 bases respectively, with 12 bases between them. This CDR3 has 14 amino acids. The CDR3 DNA is TGCAGCGTACTAGGCGGGGGCTCTGGAAACACCATATATTTT. This codes for CSVLGGGSGNTIYF.